This TCR beta chain was identified during a study of blood T cell repertoires in COVID-19. Looking at the study overall: There were acute and convalescent COVID-19 samples, and they came from the United States, Italy and Spain. PBMCs, B-cell-depleted T cells, or T cells were the source of the cDNA or gDNA that made up the material.

Authors' methods: Reference gene primer amplification gave estimated nucleated cell counts. The protocol was immunoSEQ multiplex PCR, while the TCRdb copy is restricted to in-frame clones and leaves out a portion. That table furnishes V, J and clone size, whereas the DNA furnished D and trimming. Of about 170,000 clones listed, more than 75% were seen once; the top ten hold 2% to 2.5%. The CDR3 loop spans 13 amino acids. Between the trimmed V and J ends, which lost 8 bases and 3 bases, there was a span of 13 bases. Germline V gene lookup returns CDR1 MNHEY and CDR2 SVGAGI. The chain is built from TRBV6-5 and TRBJ1-2, with a weak D call TRBD1 (6 bases). Input material: peripheral blood. The TCR was taken from a man in his forties or fifties who had recovered from COVID-19. CDR3 residues: CASRSPGDYGYTF. CDR3 nucleotide sequence: TGTGCCAGCCGGTCGCCAGGGGACTATGGCTACACCTTC.